A single sample is the source of the 17 T cell receptor beta chains below, sequenced in a study of blood T cells in healthy people across ages. Primers used in a second PCR of roughly 7 to 12 cycles were a sample-barcoded 5' primer and a J-beta primer mix. TCRdb used MiXCR to reprocess the 5' RACE reads, holding one entry per CDR3 protein. This sample has around 750,000 distinct CDR3 sequences; approximately 53% occur once, and the top ten carry approximately 40%. The sequencing input was blood. These receptor sequences come from a man older than 75 in good health.

This clonotype was observed a few times. The rearrangement joins TRBV29-1 to TRBJ2-5; 7 bases match TRBD1. The CDR3 has 13 residues. V dropped 8 bases and J dropped 5; count of bases not matched to a gene: 11. Germline V CDR1 and CDR2: SQVTM, ANQGSEA. The CDR3 loop reads CSIRQGGEETQYF. CDR3 sequence (DNA): TGCAGCATTAGACAGGGTGGAGAGGAGACCCAGTACTTC.

This clonotype was recorded a few times. The chain is built from TRBV20-1 and TRBJ2-7; 10 bases fit TRBD1. The germline gives CDR1 DFQATT, CDR2 SNEGSKA (reference sequence). With 0 bases clipped from V and 4 bases from J, the junction kept 3 bases outside the gene matches. The CDR3 spans 14 residues. The CDR3 spells CSARDGTGVYEQYF. The CDR3 nucleotides read TGCAGTGCTAGAGATGGGACAGGGGTGTACGAGCAGTACTTC.

This chain uses TRBV30 with TRBJ2-2, with D hard to call. Germline V gives CDR1 GTSNPN, CDR2 SVGIG (reference sequence). The CDR3 runs 13 residues. V lost 2 bases and J 8 bases, leaving 12 bases between the germline ends. Written as DNA, the CDR3 is TGTGCCTGGAGTCCCGCCTTCCCGGGGGAGCTGTTTTTT. It yields the protein CAWSPAFPGELFF.

Remarks on this clonotype: This may be a read error: a much more frequent sequence differs by one nucleotide. This chain connects TRBV7-9 to TRBJ2-7; 8 positions agree with TRBD2. V dropped 5 bases and J dropped 7; count of bases not matched to a gene: 13. The CDR3 covers 15 residues. Germline values: CDR1 SEHNR, CDR2 FQNEAQ (reference sequence). The CDR3 loop reads CASSPRTSRMAEQYF. The CDR3 region has the DNA TGTGCCAGCAGCCCACGGACTAGCAGGATGGCGGAGCAGTACTTC.

The J gene is TRBJ2-7, the V gene TRBV20-1; D may match TRBD1 or TRBD2 (6 bases each). The V and J ends lost 1 base and 3 bases respectively, with 16 bases between them. The CDR3 is 15 amino acids. CDR1 DFQATT and CDR2 SNEGSKA come from the germline V gene (reference sequence). The CDR3 DNA is TGCAGTGCTAGAGGGGGGGCACAGGGCCACTACGAGCAGTACTTC. It is translated as CSARGGAQGHYEQYF.

This clonotype was seen a handful of times. This chain joins TRBV12-3 or TRBV12-4 and TRBJ2-1; D gene unclear. This CDR3 is built from 11 residues. Trimming took off 6 bases at V and 6 bases at J, with 6 bases between the two ends. The CDR3 nucleotides read TGTGCCAGCAGCCATCCCAATGAGCAGTTCTTC. Amino acids: CASSHPNEQFF.

V gene TRBV4-2 combines with J gene TRBJ2-2; D might be TRBD2 (6 bases). This CDR3 has 17 amino acids. Germline V gene lookup returns CDR1 LGHNA and CDR2 YNFKEQ. Between the trimmed V and J ends, which lost 0 bases and 5 bases, there was a span of 16 bases. CDR3: CASSQETSRLGTGELFF. The CDR3 region has the DNA TGTGCCAGCAGCCAAGAAACTAGCCGACTCGGGACCGGGGAGCTGTTTTTT.

This clonotype was detected only a few times. V and J are TRBV5-1 and TRBJ2-7; 11 bases are a match to TRBD2. The trim removed 2 bases at V and 6 bases at J, leaving 10 bases unmatched. The germline V gene encodes CDR1 SGHRS and CDR2 YFSETQ. The CDR3 is made up of 16 amino acids. CDR3 nucleotides: TGCGCCAGCAGCTTCATTATAGCGGGAGGGAATGGCGAGCAGTACTTC. Translating gives CASSFIIAGGNGEQYF.

V is TRBV24-1 and J is TRBJ1-1; D gene uncertain. The V end lost 5 bases, the J end lost 0 bases, and 9 bases lay between the germline ends. The CDR3 is made up of 14 amino acids. CDR1 KGHDR and CDR2 SFDVKD come from the germline V gene. The CDR3 bases are TGTGCCACCAGTGGGCCCGGGATGAACACTGAAGCTTTCTTT. It codes for CATSGPGMNTEAFF.

J is TRBJ1-4 and V is TRBV28, with D maybe TRBD1 (6 bases). The V end was cut by 5 bases, the J end by 8 bases, with 18 bases between. CDR1 MDHEN and CDR2 SYDVKM come from the germline V gene. CDR3 length: 15 amino acids. CDR3 region: CASSAEGGSREKLFF. The CDR3 nucleotides are TGTGCCAGCAGTGCCGAGGGGGGCTCTCGCGAAAAACTGTTTTTT.

This clonotype was seen a handful of times. The chain couples TRBV28 to TRBJ2-5; D possibly matches TRBD1 or TRBD2 (5 bases each). The CDR3 length is 15 residues. Germline assignment: CDR1 MDHEN and CDR2 SYDVKM. Trimming stripped 5 bases from V and 3 bases from J, with 16 bases between. Here the CDR3 reads CASSAASRGEETQYF. The CDR3 DNA reads TGTGCCAGCAGTGCCGCCTCAAGGGGAGAAGAGACCCAGTACTTC. The full variable domain, rest sourced from reference TRBV28 and TRBJ2-5, is DVKVTQSSRYLVKRTGEKVFLECVQDMDHENMFWYRQDPGLGLRLIYFSYDVKMKEKGDIPEGYSVSREKKERFSLILESASTNQTSMYLCASSAASRGEETQYFGPGTRLLVL.

This clonotype came up many times. One end of the junction is discordant with germline, which a read error may explain. V usage is TRBV5-1 and J usage is TRBJ1-1; 12 positions agree with TRBD1. The CDR3 is made up of 14 amino acids. Germline-derived CDR1 and CDR2 are SGHRS and YFSETQ. CDR3 in amino acids: CASSRGQGATEAFF. The CDR3 DNA reads as TGTGCCAGCAGTAGGGGACAGGGGGCGACTGAAGCTTTCTTT. Full variable domain (missing parts from reference TRBV5-1 and TRBJ1-1): KAGVTQTPRYLIKTRGQQVTLSCSPISGHRSVSWYQQTPGQGLQFLFEYFSETQRNKGNFPGRFSGRQFSNSRSEMNVSTLELGDSALYLCASSRGQGATEAFFGQGTRLTVV.

The CDR3 loop reads CATSRQGITDTQYF. The DNA of the CDR3 is TGTGCCACCAGCCGACAGGGGATAACAGATACGCAGTATTTT. This sequence joins TRBV24-1 and TRBJ2-3, with 8 nucleotides matching TRBD1. V lost 7 bases to trimming and J lost 3 bases; unmatched junction nucleotides: 5. Germline V lookup: CDR1 KGHDR, CDR2 SFDVKD. The CDR3 runs 14 residues.

The chain is built from TRBV10-3 and TRBJ1-6; D ambiguous. Trimming took off 0 bases at V and 8 bases at J, with 11 bases between the two ends. The CDR3 consists of 15 residues. Germline-derived CDR1 and CDR2 are ENHRY and SYGVKD. The CDR3 DNA sequence: TGTGCCATCAGTGAGTCGAATAGGCGCGATTCACCCCTCCACTTT. Amino acid sequence: CAISESNRRDSPLHF.

Only a few counts were recorded for this clonotype. The chain joins TRBV7-9 to TRBJ2-1, with D possibly TRBD2 on 6 matching bases. This CDR3 is 17 amino acids long. With 5 bases removed from V and 4 bases from J, the gap between germline ends came to 21 bases. Per the germline V gene, CDR1 is SEHNR and CDR2 is FQNEAQ (reference sequence). CDR3 protein: CASSPYEGRPGYNEQFF. The CDR3 bases are TGTGCCAGCAGCCCGTACGAGGGGAGGCCTGGTTACAATGAGCAGTTCTTC. Together with reference TRBV7-9 and TRBJ2-1, the CDR3 gives the full variable domain: DTGVSQNPRHKITKRGQNVTFRCDPISEHNRLYWYRQTLGQGPEFLTYFQNEAQLEKSRLLSDRFSAERPKGSFSTLEIQRTEQGDSAMYLCASSPYEGRPGYNEQFFGPGTRLTVL.

The V gene is TRBV10-2, the J gene TRBJ2-7, with D tentatively TRBD1 (5 bases). Trimming pared 6 bases from V and 3 bases from J, leaving 9 bases between. The CDR3 loop spans 12 amino acids. Germline V gives CDR1 WSHSY, CDR2 SAAADI. The CDR3 sequence is CASRIDSYEQYF. The CDR3 DNA is TGCGCCAGCAGAATAGACAGCTACGAGCAGTACTTC.

This clonotype has a single count. The J gene is TRBJ2-7, the V gene TRBV28; D is uncertain. Germline V gene sequence: CDR1 MDHEN, CDR2 SYDVKM. The V end lost 8 bases, the J end lost 5 bases, and 16 bases lay between the germline ends. The CDR3 contains 13 residues. The CDR3 bases are TGTGCCAGCCTGAAGGACCGCCGACACGAGCAGTACTTC. This codes for CASLKDRRHEQYF.